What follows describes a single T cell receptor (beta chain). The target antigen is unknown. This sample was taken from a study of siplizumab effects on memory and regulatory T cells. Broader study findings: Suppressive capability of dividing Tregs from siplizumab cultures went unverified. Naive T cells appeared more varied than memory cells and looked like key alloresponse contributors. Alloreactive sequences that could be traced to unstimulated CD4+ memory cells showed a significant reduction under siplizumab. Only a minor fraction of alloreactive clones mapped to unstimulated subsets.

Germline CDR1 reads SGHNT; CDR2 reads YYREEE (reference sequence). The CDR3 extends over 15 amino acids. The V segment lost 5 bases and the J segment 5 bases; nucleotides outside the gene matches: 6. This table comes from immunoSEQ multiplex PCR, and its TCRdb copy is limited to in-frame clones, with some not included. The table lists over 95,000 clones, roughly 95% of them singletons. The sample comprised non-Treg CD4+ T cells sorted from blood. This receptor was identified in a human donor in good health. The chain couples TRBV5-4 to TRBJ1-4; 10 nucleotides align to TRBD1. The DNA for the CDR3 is TGTGCCAGCAGTCCCTCGGGACAGGGGAATGAAAAACTGTTTTTT. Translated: CASSPSGQGNEKLFF.